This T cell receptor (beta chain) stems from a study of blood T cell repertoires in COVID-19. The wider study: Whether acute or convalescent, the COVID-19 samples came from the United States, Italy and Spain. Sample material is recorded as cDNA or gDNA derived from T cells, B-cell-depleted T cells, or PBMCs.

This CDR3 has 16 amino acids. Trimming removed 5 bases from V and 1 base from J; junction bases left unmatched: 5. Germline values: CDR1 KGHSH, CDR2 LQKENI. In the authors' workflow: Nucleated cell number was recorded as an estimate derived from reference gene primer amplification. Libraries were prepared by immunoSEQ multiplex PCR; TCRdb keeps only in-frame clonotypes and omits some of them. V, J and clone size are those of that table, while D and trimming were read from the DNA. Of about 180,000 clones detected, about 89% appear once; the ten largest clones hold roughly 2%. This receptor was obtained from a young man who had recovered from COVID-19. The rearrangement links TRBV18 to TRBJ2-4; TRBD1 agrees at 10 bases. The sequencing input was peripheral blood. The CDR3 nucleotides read TGTGCCAGCTCATCCGCGGACAGGGGGGCCAAAAACATTCAGTACTTC. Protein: CASSSADRGAKNIQYF.